This T cell receptor beta chain was profiled in a study of identifying expanded T cells in peripheral blood. In this sample, this clone turned up once. Its antigen remains unknown. Whole-study findings and limits: Differentially abundant clones: around 1.2 between replicates, approximately 16 at approximately 14 days, 19 to 20 at four.

Trimming cost V 5 bases and J 5 bases; bases outside gene matches: 9. CDR1 is SGHNT, CDR2 YENEEA, per germline. The CDR3 runs to 15 residues. Using immunoSEQ multiplex PCR, the repertoire was profiled, and TCRdb retains in-frame clones only, with some absent. The sample contains about 100,000 clones, 87% of which appear only once. This receptor was identified in a person between 18 and 75 years old in good health. The sample comprised blood. The chain uses TRBV11-3 and TRBJ2-5, with 9 bases that match TRBD2. CDR3 DNA sequence: TGTGCCAGCAGCCCGCGGGGGGGCCGGGAGGAGACCCAGTACTTC. The encoded protein is CASSPRGGREETQYF.